The clone carrying this T cell receptor beta chain was counted a single time. Per the original methods: Amplified reference gene primers provided the basis for estimating nucleated cell counts. Sequencing used immunoSEQ multiplex PCR; TCRdb keeps in-frame clones, though not all of them. That table furnishes V, J and clone size, whereas the DNA furnished D and trimming. The sample consists of more than 200,000 clones, approximately 82% of them appearing once. There are 14 residues in the CDR3. The V and J ends lost 2 bases and 5 bases, in that order; junction bases with no gene match: 3. Germline loops: CDR1 SGHDN, CDR2 FVKESK. This sample is part of a study of blood T cell repertoires in COVID-19. Across the whole study: The study drew acute and convalescent COVID-19 samples from the United States, Italy and Spain. In each case, the material was cDNA or gDNA derived from T cells, B-cell-depleted T cells, or PBMCs.

J is TRBJ1-2 and V is TRBV14, with 9 bases lining up with TRBD1. Sequenced input: peripheral blood. The source is a man aged 35-49 years with active or convalescent COVID-19. CDR3 residues: CASSQSGQGYGYTF. The DNA of the CDR3 is TGTGCCAGCAGCCAATCGGGACAGGGTTATGGCTACACCTTC.